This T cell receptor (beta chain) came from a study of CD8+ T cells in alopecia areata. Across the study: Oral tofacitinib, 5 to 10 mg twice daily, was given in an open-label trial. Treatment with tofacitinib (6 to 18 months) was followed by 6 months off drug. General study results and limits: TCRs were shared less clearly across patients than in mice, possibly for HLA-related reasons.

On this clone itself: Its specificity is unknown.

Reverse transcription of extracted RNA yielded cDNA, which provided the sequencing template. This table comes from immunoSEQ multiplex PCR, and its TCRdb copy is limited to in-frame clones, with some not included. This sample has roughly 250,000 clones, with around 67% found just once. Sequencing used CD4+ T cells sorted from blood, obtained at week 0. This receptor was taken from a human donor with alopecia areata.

The CDR3: CASSRDQKVTDTQYF. In DNA, the CDR3 is TGTGCCAGCTCGCGCGACCAGAAAGTCACAGATACGCAGTATTTT. The chain combines TRBV18 with TRBJ2-3; D not resolved. This CDR3 is built from 15 residues. The ends were cut back, 6 bases at V and 2 bases at J, with 15 bases in the middle. The germline CDR1 and CDR2 sequences are KGHSH and LQKENI.